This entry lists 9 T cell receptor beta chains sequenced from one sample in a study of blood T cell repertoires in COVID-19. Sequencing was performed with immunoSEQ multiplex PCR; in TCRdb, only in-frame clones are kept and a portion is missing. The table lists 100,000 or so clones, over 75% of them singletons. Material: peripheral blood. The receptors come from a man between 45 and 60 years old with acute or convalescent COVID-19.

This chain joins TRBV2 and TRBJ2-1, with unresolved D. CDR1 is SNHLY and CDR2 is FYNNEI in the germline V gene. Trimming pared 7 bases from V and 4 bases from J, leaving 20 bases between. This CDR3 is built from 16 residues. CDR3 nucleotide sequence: TGTGCCAGCACCGAGGCTCGCCAAAGTCTGTACAATGAGCAGTTCTTC. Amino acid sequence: CASTEARQSLYNEQFF.

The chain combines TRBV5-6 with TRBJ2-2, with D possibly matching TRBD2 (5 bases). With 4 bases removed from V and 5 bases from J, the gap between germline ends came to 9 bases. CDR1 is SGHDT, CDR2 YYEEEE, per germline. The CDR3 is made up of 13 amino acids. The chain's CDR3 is CASSRELTGELFF. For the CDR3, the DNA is TGTGCCAGCAGCCGGGAACTGACCGGGGAGCTGTTTTTT.

The CDR3 sequence is CASSWGGSYNEQFF. The DNA of the CDR3 is TGTGCCAGCAGCTGGGGGGGTTCCTACAATGAGCAGTTCTTC. The gene calls are TRBV5-5 and TRBJ2-1; 7 nucleotides align to TRBD2. Germline CDR1 and CDR2: SGHKS and YYEKEE (reference sequence). V dropped 3 bases and J dropped 1; count of bases not matched to a gene: 1. The CDR3 is 14 amino acids. Based on the CDR3 plus reference TRBV5-5 and TRBJ2-1, the full variable domain is DAGVTQSPTHLIKTRGQQVTLRCSPISGHKSVSWYQQVLGQGPQFIFQYYEKEERGRGNFPDRFSARQFPNYSSELNVNALLLGDSALYLCASSWGGSYNEQFFGPGTRLTVL.

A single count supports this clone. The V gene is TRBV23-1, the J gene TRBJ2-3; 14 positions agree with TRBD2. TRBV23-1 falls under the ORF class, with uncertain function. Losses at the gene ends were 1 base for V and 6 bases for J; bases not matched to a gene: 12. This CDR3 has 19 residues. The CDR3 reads CASSQWEMGLAGVCDTQYF. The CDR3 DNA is TGCGCCAGCAGTCAATGGGAAATGGGACTAGCGGGAGTTTGCGATACGCAGTATTTT.

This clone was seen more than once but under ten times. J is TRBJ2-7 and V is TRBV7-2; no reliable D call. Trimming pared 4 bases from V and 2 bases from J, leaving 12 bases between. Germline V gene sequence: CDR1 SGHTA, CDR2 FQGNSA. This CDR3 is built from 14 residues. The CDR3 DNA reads TGTGCCAGCAGCTCCTTCGTGGCGGCCTACGAGCAGTACTTC. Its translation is CASSSFVAAYEQYF.

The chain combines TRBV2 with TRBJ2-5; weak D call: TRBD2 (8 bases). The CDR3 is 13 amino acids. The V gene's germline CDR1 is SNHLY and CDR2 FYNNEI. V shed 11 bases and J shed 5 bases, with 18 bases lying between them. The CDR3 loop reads CACQRETGETQYF. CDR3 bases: TGTGCCTGCCAGCGGGAGACAGGGGAGACCCAGTACTTC.

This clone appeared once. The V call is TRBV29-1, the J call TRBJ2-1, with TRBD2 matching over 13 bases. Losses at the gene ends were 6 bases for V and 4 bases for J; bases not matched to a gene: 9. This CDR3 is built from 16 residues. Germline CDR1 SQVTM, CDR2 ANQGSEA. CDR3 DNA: TGCAGCGTCGAAAGGCCGGGACTAGCGGGGTACAATGAGCAGTTCTTC. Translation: CSVERPGLAGYNEQFF.

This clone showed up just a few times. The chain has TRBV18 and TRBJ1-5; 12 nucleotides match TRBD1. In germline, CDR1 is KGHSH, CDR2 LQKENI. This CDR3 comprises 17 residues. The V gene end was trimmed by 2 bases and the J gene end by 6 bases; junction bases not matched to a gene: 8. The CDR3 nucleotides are TGTGCCAGCTCACCATCGGGACAGGGGGCTAGTGGTCAGCCCCAGCATTTT. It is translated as CASSPSGQGASGQPQHF.

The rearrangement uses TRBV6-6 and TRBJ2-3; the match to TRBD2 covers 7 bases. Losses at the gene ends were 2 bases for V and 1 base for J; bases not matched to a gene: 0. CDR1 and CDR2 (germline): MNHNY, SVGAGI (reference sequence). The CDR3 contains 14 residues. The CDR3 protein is CASSYAGGTDTQYF. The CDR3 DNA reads TGTGCCAGCAGTTACGCGGGGGGCACAGATACGCAGTATTTT.